These 21 T cell receptor beta chains came from one sample sequenced in a study of radiotherapy plus CTLA-4 blockade in lung cancer. Profiled with immunoSEQ multiplex PCR; TCRdb holds only in-frame clones, not every one. The sample has some 73,000 clones; 70% to 85% are singletons. The sequencing here drew on peripheral blood, taken from a patient treated with radiotherapy plus ipilimumab. The receptors here all came from a human donor with non-small cell lung cancer whose response to radiotherapy plus ipilimumab could not be evaluated.

The chain has TRBV2 and TRBJ2-2; 14 bases agree with TRBD2. This CDR3 comprises 15 residues. Trimming removed 10 bases from V and 4 bases from J; junction bases left unmatched: 5. CDR1 is SNHLY and CDR2 is FYNNEI in the germline V gene. CDR3 residues: CAINGLAGGTGELFF. The CDR3 region has the DNA TGTGCCATCAACGGACTAGCGGGAGGCACCGGGGAGCTGTTTTTT.

The chain combines TRBV2 with TRBJ2-5; no clear D. Germline CDR1 and CDR2: SNHLY and FYNNEI. The CDR3 spans 13 residues. The ends were cut back, 7 bases at V and 2 bases at J, with 11 bases in the middle. CDR3 sequence reads: CASTIYLQETQYF. CDR3 coding DNA: TGTGCCAGCACGATCTACCTACAAGAGACCCAGTACTTC.

This chain connects TRBV27 to TRBJ2-7, with D possibly matching TRBD2 (5 bases). The CDR3 is 13 amino acids. Germline V lookup: CDR1 MNHEY, CDR2 SMNVEV (reference sequence). V was pared by 4 bases and J by 3 bases, with 10 bases between. The CDR3 is CASSSDYDYEQYF. The CDR3 DNA reads as TGTGCCAGCAGTTCCGACTATGACTACGAGCAGTACTTC.

The J gene is TRBJ2-7, the V gene TRBV5-1; D ambiguous. The V end was cut by 5 bases, the J end by 7 bases, with 10 bases between. The germline gives CDR1 SGHRS, CDR2 YFSETQ. The CDR3 contains 11 residues. CDR3 nucleotides: TGCGCCAGCAGAAACACAGTAGAGCAGTACTTC. As protein: CASRNTVEQYF.

CDR3 loop: CASSLKHGGELFF. The DNA for the CDR3 is TGTGCCAGCAGCTTAAAGCATGGCGGGGAGCTGTTTTTT. The chain joins TRBV7-9 to TRBJ2-2; D gene uncertain. CDR1 is SEHNR and CDR2 is FQNEAQ in the germline V gene (reference sequence). V gave up 2 bases and J gave up 7 bases, with 8 bases separating them. The CDR3 has 13 amino acids.

This clone was seen a handful of times. The chain couples TRBV6-5 to TRBJ1-4, with 8 bases that match TRBD1. Germline V gene lookup returns CDR1 MNHEY and CDR2 SVGAGI. V lost 10 bases, J lost 5 bases, and 9 bases stayed unmatched. The CDR3 has 14 residues. The DNA for the CDR3 is TGTGCCACCATAAGGACAGGGCGGAATGAAAAACTGTTTTTT. Translation: CATIRTGRNEKLFF.

Worth noting for this clone: The same CDR3 is also encoded by other DNA sequences in this sample. The V gene is TRBV29-1, the J gene TRBJ2-2; TRBD1 aligns across 9 bases. V lost 7 bases and J lost 2; bases outside the gene matches: 5. This CDR3 comprises 14 residues. CDR1 SQVTM and CDR2 ANQGSEA come from the germline V gene. CDR3 bases: TGCAGCGCCTACAGGGGGCTTAACACCGGGGAGCTGTTTTTT. Translating it yields CSAYRGLNTGELFF.

The V gene is TRBV7-8, the J gene TRBJ1-1; D may be TRBD1 (6 bases). CDR1 is SGHVS and CDR2 is FQNEAQ in the germline V gene. The CDR3 runs to 16 residues. Trimming left V 5 bases short and J 3 bases short, with 19 bases between. CDR3 in DNA: TGTGCCAGCAGCAAATATGGCGGGGGGCTGGACACTGAAGCTTTCTTT. Translation: CASSKYGGGLDTEAFF.

The CDR3 loop is CASSLVTGDGTDTQYF. DNA of the CDR3: TGTGCCAGCAGCCTAGTGACAGGGGATGGCACAGATACGCAGTATTTT. The genes are TRBV7-7 and TRBJ2-3; 8 nucleotides align to TRBD1. Per germline, CDR1 SSHAT and CDR2 FNYEAQ (reference sequence). V was clipped by 5 bases and J by 1 base; unmatched bases: 8. The CDR3 spans 16 residues.

This chain links TRBV21-1 with TRBJ2-7; TRBD1 reflects the table's D call only, with no check against the DNA. TRBV21-1 is listed as a pseudogene. This CDR3 spans 17 amino acids. DNA for the CDR3: TGTGCCAGCAGCGCTCGGTGGGGACAGGTAGGCGACTACGAGCAGTACTTC. It encodes CASSARWGQVGDYEQYF.

The sample holds a few counts of this clone. Written as DNA, the CDR3 is TGTGCCAGCAGTTGGCAGGCTCTGGGTACGCAGTATTTT. As protein: CASSWQALGTQYF. The rearrangement uses TRBV2 and TRBJ2-3; D is unresolved. Deletions cut 5 bases from V and 8 bases from J, with 14 bases between. This CDR3 has 13 amino acids. Germline V CDR1 and CDR2: SNHLY, FYNNEI. The full variable domain, rest sourced from reference TRBV2 and TRBJ2-3, is EPEVTQTPSHQVTQMGQEVILRCVPISNHLYFYWYRQILGQKVEFLVSFYNNEISEKSEIFDDQFSVERPDGSNFTLKIRSTKLEDSAMYFCASSWQALGTQYFGPGTRLTVL.

V is TRBV19 and J is TRBJ1-4, with no clear D. Germline V CDR1 and CDR2: LNHDA, SQIVND (reference sequence). This CDR3 has 15 residues. V dropped 5 bases and J dropped 6 bases, with 16 bases sitting between them. CDR3 coding DNA: TGTGCCAGTAGTCCGGGTTGGCGTGTGGATGAAAAACTGTTTTTT. Encoded protein: CASSPGWRVDEKLFF.

This sequence joins TRBV5-1 and TRBJ1-2, with TRBD1 matching over 9 bases. CDR3 length: 16 residues. V lost 4 bases and J lost 3; bases outside the gene matches: 10. Germline values: CDR1 SGHRS, CDR2 YFSETQ. DNA for the CDR3: TGCGCCAGCAGCCTGGACGGACAGGGGATCGACTATGGCTACACCTTC. This gives the protein CASSLDGQGIDYGYTF.

Many counts were recorded for this clone. Other DNA sequences in this sample translate to the same CDR3. The CDR3 loop reads CASHSSGNTIYF. The DNA for the CDR3 is TGTGCCAGCCACAGCTCTGGAAACACCATATATTTT. This chain links TRBV6-1 with TRBJ1-3; D is unresolved. CDR1 is MNHNS, CDR2 SASEGT, per germline. The CDR3 runs 12 residues. Trimming took off 8 bases at V and 0 bases at J, with 5 bases between the two ends.

This clone was observed a single time. The V and J genes are TRBV10-2 and TRBJ2-7; a weak D match, TRBD2 (6 bases). The CDR3 runs to 16 residues. Between the trimmed V and J ends, which lost 7 bases and 2 bases, there was a span of 21 bases. CDR1 WSHSY and CDR2 SAAADI come from the germline V gene. The CDR3 nucleotides are TGCGCCAGCACCGGAGCCCTCGGGGGTGCCACCTACGAGCAGTACTTC. Translating it yields CASTGALGGATYEQYF.

The chain links TRBV28 to TRBJ2-7; tentatively, D is TRBD1 (6 bases). The germline CDR1 and CDR2 sequences are MDHEN and SYDVKM. The V end lost 5 bases, the J end lost 2 bases, and 13 bases lay between the germline ends. There are 14 residues in the CDR3. The CDR3 sequence is CASSQSDRAYEQYF. DNA of the CDR3: TGTGCCAGCAGTCAATCGGACAGAGCCTACGAGCAGTACTTC.

This sequence joins TRBV7-2 and TRBJ1-2; 8 bases match TRBD1. The CDR3 is 14 residues long. In germline, CDR1 is SGHTA, CDR2 FQGNSA. V lost 2 bases, J lost 12 bases, and 11 bases stayed unmatched. The CDR3 spells CASSLNPGTGLHTF. The CDR3 nucleotides are TGTGCCAGCAGCTTAAACCCCGGGACAGGATTGCACACCTTC.

V is TRBV5-1 and J is TRBJ2-3; 9 nucleotides line up with TRBD2. This CDR3 spans 16 amino acids. J lost 3 bases, V lost 4 bases, and 9 bases had no gene match. CDR1 SGHRS and CDR2 YFSETQ come from the germline V gene. The CDR3 nucleotides are TGCGCCAGCAGCGGACAGCCGGGACTAGCAACAGATACGCAGTATTTT. Amino acid sequence: CASSGQPGLATDTQYF.

The rearrangement joins TRBV7-2 to TRBJ2-5; 9 nucleotides match TRBD2. Trimming removed 3 bases from V and 3 bases from J; junction bases left unmatched: 8. The CDR3 extends over 16 amino acids. Germline CDR1 reads SGHTA; CDR2 reads FQGNSA. The CDR3 loop is CASSFAGGQKEETQYF. The CDR3 DNA is TGTGCCAGCAGCTTCGCGGGGGGGCAGAAGGAAGAGACCCAGTACTTC. The complete variable domain, with remaining parts taken from reference TRBV7-2 and TRBJ2-5, reads GAGVSQSPSNKVTEKGKDVELRCDPISGHTALYWYRQSLGQGLEFLIYFQGNSAPDKSGLPSDRFSAERTGGSVSTLTIQRTQQEDSAVYLCASSFAGGQKEETQYFGPGTRLLVL.

This chain uses TRBV19 with TRBJ2-1; 11 bases line up with TRBD1. V was clipped by 5 bases and J by 8 bases; unmatched bases: 8. The CDR3 consists of 15 residues. Germline-derived CDR1 and CDR2 are LNHDA and SQIVND (reference sequence). In nucleotides, the CDR3 is TGTGCCAGTAGTTCCGGGACAGGGGGGTTTTATGAGCAGTTCTTC. Its translation: CASSSGTGGFYEQFF.

The chain uses TRBV11-2 and TRBJ2-1; a possible D gene is TRBD2 (5 bases). This CDR3 has 15 residues. Germline lookup yields CDR1 SGHAT and CDR2 FQNNGV. V gave up 5 bases and J gave up 4 bases, with 15 bases separating them. CDR3 loop: CASSRGYQLYNEQFF. The CDR3 bases are TGTGCCAGCAGCCGCGGGTATCAGTTGTACAATGAGCAGTTCTTC.